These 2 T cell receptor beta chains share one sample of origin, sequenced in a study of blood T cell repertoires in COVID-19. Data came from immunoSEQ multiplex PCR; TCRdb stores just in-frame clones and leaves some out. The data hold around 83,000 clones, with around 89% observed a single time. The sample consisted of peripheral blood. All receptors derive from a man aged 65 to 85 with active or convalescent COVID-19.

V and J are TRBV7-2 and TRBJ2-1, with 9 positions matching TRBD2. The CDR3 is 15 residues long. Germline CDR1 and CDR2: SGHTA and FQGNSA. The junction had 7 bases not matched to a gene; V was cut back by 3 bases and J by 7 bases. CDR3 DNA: TGTGCCAGCAGCTTGGGAGCGGGAGGAGAAAATGAGCAGTTCTTC. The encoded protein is CASSLGAGGENEQFF.

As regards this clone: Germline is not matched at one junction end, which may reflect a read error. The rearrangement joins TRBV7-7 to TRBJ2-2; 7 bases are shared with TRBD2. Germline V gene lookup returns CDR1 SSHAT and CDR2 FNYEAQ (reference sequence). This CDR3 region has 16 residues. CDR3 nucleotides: TGTGCTAGCAGCTTAGGCGCTAGCGGGAACACCGGGGAGCTGTTTTTT. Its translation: CASSLGASGNTGELFF.